This entry lists 24 T cell receptor beta chains sequenced from one sample in a study of T cell responses to AZD1222 COVID-19 vaccine. Method: immunoSEQ multiplex PCR; TCRdb's copy keeps in-frame clones and lacks some. The data show roughly 120,000 clones, roughly 89% seen once. The sequenced sample was peripheral blood, obtained 28 days after the second AZD1222 dose. The receptors here all came from an adult who received the AZD1222 COVID-19 vaccine.

This chain connects TRBV7-9 to TRBJ1-6; 8 bases are a match to TRBD1. The germline V gene encodes CDR1 SEHNR and CDR2 FQNEAQ (reference sequence). The trim removed 5 bases at V and 0 bases at J, leaving 6 bases unmatched. The CDR3 contains 17 residues. The CDR3 nucleotides are TGTGCCAGCAGCACGACAGGGGCCAGCTCCTATAATTCACCCCTCCACTTT. Translation gives CASSTTGASSYNSPLHF.

The chain recombines TRBV5-1 with TRBJ2-7; the D is unclear. Germline V gene data show CDR1 as SGHRS and CDR2 as YFSETQ. V shed 1 base and J shed 0 bases, with 5 bases lying between them. The CDR3 covers 13 residues. The CDR3 coding sequence is TGCGCCAGCAGCTTGCCCAACTCCTACGAGCAGTACTTC. Translation: CASSLPNSYEQYF.

This clone was detected once. The chain has TRBV4-3 and TRBJ2-7, with D possibly called TRBD1 or TRBD2 (5 bases each). Trimming removed 1 base from V and 2 bases from J, with 9 bases in between. This CDR3 comprises 14 residues. The germline gives CDR1 LGHNA, CDR2 YSLEER. CDR3 bases: TGCGCCAGCAGCCAAGGACGGGGCGCCTACGAGCAGTACTTC. Protein: CASSQGRGAYEQYF.

The chain uses TRBV21-1 and TRBJ2-7. TRBV21-1 is a recognized pseudogene. The CDR3 loop spans 17 amino acids. The CDR3 region is CASSKALVWRGSYEQYF. CDR3 in DNA: TGTGCCAGCAGCAAAGCGCTGGTTTGGAGGGGGTCCTACGAGCAGTACTTC.

V and J are TRBV5-1 and TRBJ2-7; TRBD2 matches at 7 bases. The V segment lost 6 bases and the J segment 7 bases; nucleotides outside the gene matches: 13. From germline, CDR1 is SGHRS and CDR2 YFSETQ. The CDR3 is made up of 14 amino acids. CDR3 in amino acids: CASTLLAGAREQYF. In DNA form, the CDR3 reads TGCGCCAGCACCCTTTTGGCGGGAGCCCGGGAGCAGTACTTC.

The V call is TRBV11-3, the J call TRBJ2-7; 7 nucleotides align to TRBD1. The CDR3 spans 15 residues. CDR1 is SGHNT and CDR2 is YENEEA in the germline V gene. V lost 4 bases to trimming and J lost 0 bases; unmatched junction nucleotides: 6. The CDR3 DNA reads as TGTGCCAGCAGCTCCAGATGGGACAGCTCCTACGAGCAGTACTTC. It is translated as CASSSRWDSSYEQYF.

This clone occurred once. The chain combines TRBV6-2 or TRBV6-3 with TRBJ1-1, with TRBD1 as a possible D gene (6 bases). The CDR3 has 13 amino acids. Germline V lookup: CDR1 MNHEY, CDR2 SVGEGT. Trimming shortened V by 6 bases and J by 0 bases, and 8 bases separated the two germline ends. The DNA of the CDR3 is TGTGCCAGCAGCGGACAGTTGAACACTGAAGCTTTCTTT. It yields the protein CASSGQLNTEAFF.

The rearrangement joins TRBV9 to TRBJ2-3; no firm D call. Germline V gene sequence: CDR1 SGDLS, CDR2 YYNGEE. Trimming pared 1 base from V and 4 bases from J, leaving 7 bases between. The CDR3 runs 13 residues. The CDR3 loop reads CASSVPPADTQYF. The CDR3 DNA reads as TGTGCCAGCAGCGTACCTCCGGCAGATACGCAGTATTTT.

The rearrangement joins TRBV25-1 to TRBJ2-3; 9 positions match TRBD1. The CDR3 consists of 13 residues. In germline, CDR1 is MGHDK, CDR2 SYGVNS. J gave up 3 bases and V 6 bases, and 1 base lay outside the gene matches. The CDR3 region has the DNA TGTGCCAGCAGACAGGGGGCTACAGATACGCAGTATTTT. Its translation: CASRQGATDTQYF. Together with reference TRBV25-1 and TRBJ2-3, the CDR3 gives the full variable domain: EADIYQTPRYLVIGTGKKITLECSQTMGHDKMYWYQQDPGMELHLIHYSYGVNSTEKGDLSSESTVSRIRTEHFPLTLESARPSHTSQYLCASRQGATDTQYFGPGTRLTVL.

The genes are TRBV2 and TRBJ2-5; 7 bases map to TRBD1. Germline CDR1 and CDR2: SNHLY and FYNNEI. The CDR3 is 16 amino acids. V lost 6 bases and J lost 2; bases outside the gene matches: 12. This CDR3 is CASRETRDRLQETQYF. CDR3 DNA sequence: TGTGCCAGCAGAGAAACCCGGGACAGACTACAAGAGACCCAGTACTTC.

The chain employs TRBV7-6 and TRBJ1-4, with D maybe TRBD1 (6 bases). The V gene lost 1 base and the J gene lost 8 bases, with 14 bases spanning the gap. CDR1 SGHVS and CDR2 FNYEAQ come from the germline V gene. This CDR3 comprises 15 residues. The CDR3 sequence is CASSLGAGVWEKLFF. Written as DNA, the CDR3 is TGTGCCAGCAGCTTAGGTGCAGGGGTTTGGGAAAAACTGTTTTTT.

The V and J genes are TRBV13 and TRBJ2-6; 8 bases map to TRBD1. The CDR3 consists of 18 residues. V shed 0 bases, J shed 0 bases, and the junction held 4 bases outside the gene matches. CDR1 is PRHDT and CDR2 is FYEKMQ in the germline V gene (reference sequence). The CDR3 loop reads CASSLGWDRLSGANVLTF. As DNA, the CDR3 is TGTGCCAGCAGCTTAGGGTGGGACAGGCTCTCTGGGGCCAACGTCCTGACTTTC.

V is TRBV18 and J is TRBJ1-3, with D possibly TRBD1 on 6 matching bases. V lost 0 bases, J lost 0 bases, and 6 bases lay in between. Looked up from germline, CDR1 is KGHSH and CDR2 is LQKENI. CDR3 length equals 15 residues. The CDR3 region has the DNA TGTGCCAGCTCACCACCGGACAGCTCTGGAAACACCATATATTTT. It codes for CASSPPDSSGNTIYF.

The rearrangement links TRBV5-1 to TRBJ2-1; D remains ambiguous. V lost 3 bases and J 4 bases, leaving 8 bases between the germline ends. The CDR3 has 13 amino acids. Germline CDR1 is SGHRS and CDR2 is YFSETQ. As DNA, the CDR3 is TGCGCCAGCAGCTCCGGAACATACAATGAGCAGTTCTTC. Translated, it gives CASSSGTYNEQFF.

The genes are TRBV19 and TRBJ1-5, with 8 bases that match TRBD1. The CDR3 consists of 17 residues. Germline V gene lookup returns CDR1 LNHDA and CDR2 SQIVND (reference sequence). Trimming took 3 bases from V and 6 from J; bases not matched to a gene: 13. CDR3 sequence reads: CASSILFRGQGSQPQHF. The CDR3 DNA sequence: TGTGCCAGTAGTATCCTTTTCAGAGGACAGGGCAGTCAGCCCCAGCATTTT.

This clone was seen just once. The rearrangement links TRBV11-3 to TRBJ2-3, with 12 bases aligning to TRBD2. This CDR3 contains 18 residues. CDR1 and CDR2 from the germline V gene are SGHNT and YENEEA. Unmatched junction bases numbered 9, after V lost 5 bases and J lost 0 bases. Here the CDR3 DNA reads TGTGCCAGCAGCCCGAAGCAGACTAGCGGGGGAAGCACAGATACGCAGTATTTT. It yields the protein CASSPKQTSGGSTDTQYF.

V and J are TRBV3-1 (or the pseudogene TRBV3-2) and TRBJ2-7, with TRBD2 as a possible D gene (6 bases). The V end was cut by 1 base, the J end by 4 bases, with 11 bases between. CDR1 is LGHDT, CDR2 YNNKEL, per germline (reference sequence). The CDR3 consists of 14 residues. The CDR3 sequence is CASSQVGSRYEQYF. For the CDR3, the DNA is TGTGCCAGCAGCCAAGTCGGGAGTCGGTACGAGCAGTACTTC.

This chain uses TRBV5-6 with TRBJ1-6; the D is unclear. This CDR3 has 13 residues. Germline loops: CDR1 SGHDT, CDR2 YYEEEE. Trimming took 2 bases from V and 0 from J, leaving 0 bases between them. The CDR3 here is CASSFSYNSPLHF. The CDR3 DNA follows: TGTGCCAGCAGCTTCTCCTATAATTCACCCCTCCACTTT.

The V gene is TRBV24-1, the J gene TRBJ2-7, with D tentatively TRBD1 (6 bases). The CDR3 runs 11 residues. CDR1 is KGHDR, CDR2 SFDVKD, per germline. With 3 bases removed from V and 10 bases from J, the gap between germline ends came to 9 bases. The CDR3 protein is CATSDGGHQYF. The CDR3 DNA follows: TGTGCCACCAGTGATGGGGGACATCAGTACTTC.

Here the CDR3 DNA reads TGTGCCAGCAGCCCCGGGGGCACTAGCAATCAGCCCCAGCATTTT. Amino acid sequence: CASSPGGTSNQPQHF. The rearrangement uses TRBV7-9 and TRBJ1-5, with D possibly TRBD1 on 6 matching bases. Germline V gene lookup returns CDR1 SEHNR and CDR2 FQNEAQ (reference sequence). V lost 5 bases and J lost 0, with 11 bases in between. CDR3 length: 15 amino acids.

The V call is TRBV29-1, the J call TRBJ2-7; no clear D gene. There are 11 residues in the CDR3. Per germline, CDR1 SQVTM and CDR2 ANQGSEA. Trimming took 2 bases from V and 2 from J, leaving 4 bases between them. CDR3 sequence: CSVETPYEQYF. CDR3 nucleotides: TGCAGCGTTGAAACCCCCTACGAGCAGTACTTC.

The chain links TRBV15 to TRBJ1-5; 7 bases are a match to TRBD1. The CDR3 runs to 14 residues. Germline-derived CDR1 and CDR2 are LNHNV and YYDKDF (reference sequence). J lost 3 bases, V lost 6 bases, and 5 bases had no gene match. The CDR3 region has the DNA TGTGCCACCAGTCAAGACAGGGACAATCAGCCCCAGCATTTT. Its protein is CATSQDRDNQPQHF.

The V gene is TRBV27, the J gene TRBJ1-5, with no clear D. V shed 2 bases and J shed 6 bases, with 11 bases lying between them. The CDR3 extends over 14 amino acids. The germline V gene has CDR1 MNHEY and CDR2 SMNVEV (reference sequence). In DNA, the CDR3 is TGTGCCAGCAGTTTAATCGGGAACGGTCAGCCCCAGCATTTT. This translates into CASSLIGNGQPQHF.

The chain links TRBV3-1 (or the pseudogene TRBV3-2) to TRBJ2-1; 9 bases agree with TRBD2. Germline V gene lookup returns CDR1 LGHDT and CDR2 YNNKEL (reference sequence). V lost 7 bases to trimming and J lost 3 bases; unmatched junction nucleotides: 4. This CDR3 region has 14 residues. The CDR3 is CASKKREDYNEQFF. CDR3 in DNA: TGTGCCAGCAAAAAGCGGGAGGACTACAATGAGCAGTTCTTC.